The source of this T cell receptor beta chain is a study of CXCR3 chemokines and chemotherapy response in bladder cancer. From the PCR reads, TCRdb called clonotypes with MiXCR, one entry per CDR3 protein. The table includes some 8,100 distinct CDR3 sequences, roughly 13% detected once. This CDR3 contains 14 residues. The germline CDR1 and CDR2 sequences are GTSNPN and SVGIG (reference sequence). V lost 4 bases and J lost 0; bases outside the gene matches: 4. Relative to its sample, this clonotype is medium-sized. This specimen was collected from a patient whose treatment included neoadjuvant chemotherapy. V usage is TRBV30 and J usage is TRBJ1-1; 8 bases align to TRBD1. This clonotype was sampled from a human donor with bladder cancer that responded to neoadjuvant chemotherapy. For the CDR3, the DNA is TGTGCCTGGAATGGGGGACAGGTGAACACTGAAGCTTTCTTT. Translated, it gives CAWNGGQVNTEAFF.